These 31 T cell receptor beta chains came from one sample sequenced in a study of T cells in Graves' hyperthyroidism and ophthalmopathy. RNA transcripts were the template for amplifying TCR beta CDR3 regions. In the first-round RT-PCR of the TCR CDR3, the HTBI primer set was used. MiXCR, run by TCRdb on the multiplex PCR reads, gives a single entry per CDR3 protein. This table holds approximately 400,000 distinct CDR3 sequences, approximately 15% found once. The sequenced sample consisted of blood. All receptors come from a woman aged 55-75 years with Graves' hyperthyroidism.

The table lists this clonotype with many counts. V usage is TRBV11-2 and J usage is TRBJ2-1, with D perhaps matching TRBD1 (6 bases). Germline lookup yields CDR1 SGHAT and CDR2 FQNNGV. This CDR3 comprises 14 residues. V was pared by 6 bases and J by 5 bases, with 14 bases between. The DNA of the CDR3 is TGTGCCAGCAGTTTCCAACAGGGCCACAATGAGCAGTTCTTC. Its translation is CASSFQQGHNEQFF.

In its sample, this clonotype was seen many times. The CDR3 nucleotides read TGTGCCAGCAGGATTTTGACTAGCGGGAGCTACGAGCAGTACTTC. This sequence encodes CASRILTSGSYEQYF. The V call is TRBV6-1, the J call TRBJ2-7, with 12 positions matching TRBD2. From germline, CDR1 is MNHNS and CDR2 SASEGT. The V segment lost 6 bases and the J segment 3 bases; nucleotides outside the gene matches: 6. The CDR3 covers 15 residues.

Worth noting for this clonotype: A much bigger clone sits one base away, suggesting this may be a read error. The CDR3 nucleotides read TGTGCCAGCAGCCAAGATAGGCTGAGCAATCAGCCCCAGCGTTTT. This encodes CASSQDRLSNQPQRF. The rearrangement uses TRBV3-1 and TRBJ1-5; D call uncertain. The CDR3 has 15 amino acids. CDR1 is LGHDT and CDR2 is YNNKEL in the germline V gene (reference sequence). Variable domain in full (rest from reference TRBV3-1 and TRBJ1-5): DTAVSQTPKYLVTQMGNDKSIKCEQNLGHDTMYWYKQDSKKFLKIMFSYNNKELIINETVPNRFSPKSPDKAHLNLHINSLELGDSAVYFCASSQDRLSNQPQRFGDGTRLSIL.

This chain joins TRBV10-3 and TRBJ2-3; 9 bases line up with TRBD2. J gave up 2 bases and V 2 bases, and 5 bases lay outside the gene matches. The CDR3 contains 16 residues. Germline V gene data show CDR1 as ENHRY and CDR2 as SYGVKD. CDR3 in amino acids: CAISEGSGGLTDTQYF. The CDR3 DNA follows: TGTGCCATCAGTGAGGGTAGCGGGGGCCTCACAGATACGCAGTATTTT.

V and J are TRBV19 and TRBJ1-2; 9 nucleotides match TRBD1. V lost 5 bases, J lost 0 bases, and 7 bases stayed unmatched. Germline V gene data show CDR1 as LNHDA and CDR2 as SQIVND (reference sequence). This CDR3 comprises 16 residues. CDR3 DNA: TGTGCCAGTAGTGGGGGACAGGGAGTAGCTAACTATGGCTACACCTTC. Protein sequence: CASSGGQGVANYGYTF.

This clonotype occurred many times. CDR3 sequence reads: CASSFRGLADTQYF. CDR3 sequence (DNA): TGTGCCAGCAGCTTTCGCGGACTAGCGGATACGCAGTATTTT. This chain uses TRBV7-2 with TRBJ2-3; TRBD2 matches at 9 bases. The CDR3 contains 14 residues. V lost 3 bases, J lost 6 bases, and 4 bases stayed unmatched. CDR1 SGHTA and CDR2 FQGNSA come from the germline V gene.

This clonotype occurred many times. CDR3 DNA sequence: TGTGCCAGCAGCTTTGGGACTAGCGGGTATGAGCAGTTCTTC. Its translation: CASSFGTSGYEQFF. The chain uses TRBV5-5 and TRBJ2-1, with 12 bases fitting TRBD2. Germline V gene data show CDR1 as SGHKS and CDR2 as YYEKEE (reference sequence). Losses at the gene ends were 2 bases for V and 8 bases for J; bases not matched to a gene: 2. The CDR3 has 14 amino acids.

The CDR3 region is CASSLLGTSHNEQFF. For the CDR3, the DNA is TGTGCCAGCAGCTTACTAGGGACTAGCCACAATGAGCAGTTCTTC. This rearrangement joins TRBV7-9 to TRBJ2-1; 9 bases line up with TRBD2. This CDR3 contains 15 residues. V trimming: 2 bases; J trimming: 5 bases; junction bases outside the gene matches: 4. CDR1 SEHNR and CDR2 FQNEAQ come from the germline V gene (reference sequence).

The table lists this clonotype with many counts. The chain is built from TRBV11-2 and TRBJ2-1; TRBD2 aligns across 13 bases. Germline CDR1 and CDR2: SGHAT and FQNNGV. Trimming at V came to 8 bases and at J to 10 bases, leaving 2 bases not matched to a gene. The CDR3 is 12 amino acids. This chain's CDR3 is CASLGLAGEQFF. CDR3 coding DNA: TGTGCCAGCTTGGGACTAGCGGGAGAGCAGTTCTTC.

The rearrangement joins TRBV12-5 to TRBJ1-2; D is ambiguous. Germline values: CDR1 LGHNT, CDR2 FRNRAP. CDR3 length: 13 amino acids. V was trimmed by 6 bases and J by 1 base, leaving 9 bases between them. DNA of the CDR3: TGTGCTAGTGGCCCACAGCTTAACTATGGCTACACCTTC. Its translation: CASGPQLNYGYTF.

This clonotype has only a few counts. The chain recombines TRBV20-1 with TRBJ2-1; no clear D gene. The CDR3 has 14 amino acids. V shed 0 bases and J shed 5 bases, with 11 bases lying between them. The germline CDR1 and CDR2 sequences are DFQATT and SNEGSKA (reference sequence). As DNA, the CDR3 is TGCAGTGCTAGAGAAGGGCCTTGGGACAATGAGCAGTTCTTC. It codes for CSAREGPWDNEQFF.

The chain recombines TRBV27 with TRBJ2-2; the D is unclear. The CDR3 loop spans 14 amino acids. Germline V CDR1 and CDR2: MNHEY, SMNVEV (reference sequence). Trimming removed 8 bases from V and 6 bases from J, with 16 bases in between. CDR3 DNA: TGTGCCAGCGGTATTAGGGCAAGGGCCGGGGAGCTGTTTTTT. It specifies CASGIRARAGELFF.

The chain has TRBV7-9 and TRBJ2-1; 9 nucleotides match TRBD2. Germline V gene sequence: CDR1 SEHNR, CDR2 FQNEAQ (reference sequence). After removal of 5 bases from V and 5 bases from J, the junction contained 10 bases not matched to a gene. This CDR3 comprises 16 residues. Here the CDR3 DNA reads TGTGCCAGCAGCCCGGCGGGAGGGCCGCAAAACAATGAGCAGTTCTTC. Translated, it gives CASSPAGGPQNNEQFF.

This clonotype was recorded many times. The J gene is TRBJ2-2, the V gene TRBV11-3; weak D call: TRBD2 (6 bases). Trimming removed 5 bases from V and 4 bases from J, with 17 bases in between. This CDR3 region has 16 residues. Germline V gene lookup returns CDR1 SGHNT and CDR2 YENEEA. This chain's CDR3 is CASSPLSAGGTGELFF. CDR3 sequence (DNA): TGTGCCAGCAGCCCCCTCTCGGCCGGGGGCACCGGGGAGCTGTTTTTT.

This clonotype was recorded at least ten times. The V and J genes are TRBV27 and TRBJ1-2; D possibly corresponds to TRBD1 (6 bases). CDR1 MNHEY and CDR2 SMNVEV come from the germline V gene (reference sequence). This CDR3 has 14 amino acids. V gave up 6 bases and J gave up 2 bases, with 13 bases separating them. Here the CDR3 DNA reads TGTGCCAGCAGCTTGGACAGACACAACTATGGCTACACCTTC. Encoded protein: CASSLDRHNYGYTF.

This clonotype has a count of ten or more. This chain uses TRBV3-1 with TRBJ2-2, with unresolved D. Trimming stripped 5 bases from V and 10 bases from J, with 11 bases between. CDR3 length equals 12 residues. Germline-derived CDR1 and CDR2 are LGHDT and YNNKEL (reference sequence). The CDR3 loop is CASSSNPAELFF. The CDR3 bases are TGTGCCAGCAGCTCTAATCCGGCGGAGCTGTTTTTT.

The CDR3 coding sequence is TGTGCTAGTGGTTTGTCGCGAGTCACCTACGAGCAGTACTTC. Amino acid sequence: CASGLSRVTYEQYF. The chain couples TRBV12-5 to TRBJ2-7; D gene ambiguous. Trimming stripped 2 bases from V and 2 bases from J, with 10 bases between. Germline V gives CDR1 LGHNT, CDR2 FRNRAP. The CDR3 sequence is 14 residues long. The variable domain in full, with the rest retrieved from reference TRBV12-5 and TRBJ2-7, is DARVTQTPRHKVTEMGQEVTMRCQPILGHNTVFWYRQTMMQGLELLAYFRNRAPLDDSGMPKDRFSAEMPDATLATLKIQPSEPRDSAVYFCASGLSRVTYEQYFGPGTRLTVT.

This clonotype was seen repeatedly, ten times or more. The chain uses TRBV4-1 and TRBJ1-1; TRBD1 matches at 9 bases. Per germline, CDR1 MGHRA and CDR2 YSYEKL. This CDR3 region has 15 residues. Trimming cost V 0 bases and J 9 bases; bases outside gene matches: 8. DNA for the CDR3: TGCGCCAGCAGCCAAGATGATCGGGGGACAGGGAAAGCTTTCTTT. It codes for CASSQDDRGTGKAFF.

The V and J genes are TRBV12-3 or TRBV12-4 and TRBJ1-2; 8 positions match TRBD1. V was pared by 6 bases and J by 8 bases, with 14 bases of the junction left unmatched. The CDR3 consists of 15 residues. The DNA of the CDR3 is TGTGCCAGCAGAGCCGGGACAGGCACCCTCGGAGGCTACACCTTC. Amino acids: CASRAGTGTLGGYTF.

The sample holds many counts of this clonotype. This chain uses TRBV12-3 or TRBV12-4 with TRBJ2-5; 9 bases match TRBD2. With 2 bases clipped from V and 5 bases from J, the junction kept 9 bases outside the gene matches. The CDR3 totals 16 residues. The DNA for the CDR3 is TGTGCCAGCAGTTTAAGAGCGGGGGGCGGTGTTGAGACCCAGTACTTC. Translating gives CASSLRAGGGVETQYF.

At least ten counts were recorded for this clonotype. The rearrangement joins TRBV11-2 to TRBJ2-1; TRBD2 matches at 7 bases. V lost 0 bases to trimming and J lost 12 bases; unmatched junction nucleotides: 5. Germline V gene data show CDR1 as SGHAT and CDR2 as FQNNGV. The CDR3 extends over 13 amino acids. This CDR3 reads CASSLEWGGGQFF. The CDR3 region has the DNA TGTGCCAGCAGCTTAGAGTGGGGGGGTGGGCAGTTCTTC.

There are many counts of this clonotype. The CDR3 region has the DNA TGTGCCAGCAGCTTATCGGGGACCCAAGAGACCCAGTACTTC. Its translation: CASSLSGTQETQYF. The V gene is TRBV7-3, the J gene TRBJ2-5; D tentatively reads TRBD1 or TRBD2 (5 bases each). The CDR3 totals 14 residues. With 2 bases removed from V and 1 base from J, the gap between germline ends came to 8 bases. In germline, CDR1 is SGHTA, CDR2 FQGTGA.

This clonotype has ten or more counts. The V gene is TRBV18, the J gene TRBJ1-2; D call uncertain. The CDR3 runs to 13 residues. The germline CDR1 and CDR2 sequences are KGHSH and LQKENI. Trimming cost V 6 bases and J 9 bases, with 17 bases left between them. CDR3 residues: CASSPRSAYSYTF. The CDR3 bases are TGTGCCAGCTCGCCGAGGTCCGCCTACAGCTACACCTTC.

This clonotype showed up just a few times. The chain couples TRBV20-1 to TRBJ1-4; tentative D call: TRBD1 (5 bases). The germline gives CDR1 DFQATT, CDR2 SNEGSKA (reference sequence). V lost 3 bases and J 3 bases, leaving 8 bases between the germline ends. This CDR3 has 13 residues. CDR3 loop: CSAREGSNEKLFF. For the CDR3, the DNA is TGCAGTGCTAGGGAGGGGTCTAATGAAAAACTGTTTTTT.

The J gene is TRBJ2-1, the V gene TRBV24-1, with D perhaps given as TRBD1 or TRBD2 (6 bases each). Germline lookup yields CDR1 KGHDR and CDR2 SFDVKD. This CDR3 comprises 14 residues. V was cut by 5 bases and J by 5 bases, with 12 bases left in between. CDR3: CATSGVGGDNEQFF. The CDR3 nucleotides read TGTGCCACCAGTGGGGTCGGGGGCGACAATGAGCAGTTCTTC.

The V and J genes are TRBV4-1 and TRBJ2-7, with 8 positions matching TRBD1. Trimming removed 2 bases from V and 3 bases from J; junction bases left unmatched: 6. Germline CDR1 is MGHRA and CDR2 is YSYEKL. The CDR3 is 15 amino acids. The CDR3 region has the DNA TGCGCCAGCAGCCAATGGAACAGGGGGTACTACGAGCAGTACTTC. It is translated as CASSQWNRGYYEQYF.

This clonotype occurred many times. The chain combines TRBV7-8 with TRBJ2-7, with D hard to call. V was trimmed by 5 bases and J by 6 bases, leaving 11 bases between them. CDR3 length equals 12 residues. Germline V gives CDR1 SGHVS, CDR2 FQNEAQ. The CDR3 DNA sequence: TGTGCCAGCAGCACATTTACCTCCGAGCAGTACTTC. Its translation: CASSTFTSEQYF.

The V gene is TRBV28, the J gene TRBJ1-2; D perhaps matches TRBD1 (6 bases). Germline V CDR1 and CDR2: MDHEN, SYDVKM. This CDR3 has 13 amino acids. The germline V and J ends were trimmed by 2 bases and 10 bases, with 14 bases remaining between them. The CDR3 region has the DNA TGTGCCAGCAGTTTAGTATTAGCAGGGGACTACACCTTC. Amino acids: CASSLVLAGDYTF.

This clonotype appeared many times. The rearrangement uses TRBV3-1 and TRBJ2-1; TRBD2 agrees at 9 bases. This CDR3 comprises 15 residues. Germline values: CDR1 LGHDT, CDR2 YNNKEL (reference sequence). V lost 0 bases and J lost 15; bases outside the gene matches: 12. The CDR3 sequence is CASSQDWSSGSKSFF. Written as DNA, the CDR3 is TGTGCCAGCAGCCAAGATTGGAGTAGCGGGAGCAAATCGTTCTTC.

This clonotype was seen many times. This chain uses TRBV7-8 with TRBJ1-4, with 7 bases fitting TRBD1. CDR1 and CDR2 (germline): SGHVS, FQNEAQ. V shed 5 bases, J shed 8 bases, and the junction held 8 bases outside the gene matches. CDR3 length equals 14 residues. The CDR3 spells CASSLRDSNEKLFF. The CDR3 bases are TGTGCCAGCAGCCTCCGGGACAGTAACGAAAAACTGTTTTTT.

This clonotype was detected many times. CDR3 bases: TGTGCCAGCAGCCCCAGTTTAGAGGATACGCAGTATTTT. Its translation is CASSPSLEDTQYF. The genes are TRBV3-1 and TRBJ2-3; no definite D call. The CDR3 is 13 residues long. Trimming removed 4 bases at V and 6 bases at J, with 11 bases between. CDR1 and CDR2 from the germline V gene are LGHDT and YNNKEL (reference sequence).